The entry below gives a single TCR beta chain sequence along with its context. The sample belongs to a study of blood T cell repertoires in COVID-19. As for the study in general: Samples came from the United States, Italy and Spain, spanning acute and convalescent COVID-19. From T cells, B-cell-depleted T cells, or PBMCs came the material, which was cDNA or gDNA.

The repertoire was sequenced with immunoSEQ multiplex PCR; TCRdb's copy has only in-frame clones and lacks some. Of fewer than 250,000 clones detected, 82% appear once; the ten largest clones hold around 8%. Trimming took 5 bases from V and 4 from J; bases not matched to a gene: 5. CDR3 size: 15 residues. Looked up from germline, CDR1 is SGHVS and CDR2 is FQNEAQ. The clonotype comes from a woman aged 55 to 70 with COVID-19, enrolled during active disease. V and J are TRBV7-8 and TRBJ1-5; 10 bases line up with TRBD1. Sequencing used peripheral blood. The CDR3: CASSPGTGVNQPQHF. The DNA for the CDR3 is TGTGCCAGCAGCCCTGGGACAGGGGTAAATCAGCCCCAGCATTTT.